A selection of T cell receptor beta chains follows, all from one sample in a study of blood T cell repertoires in COVID-19. Profiled with immunoSEQ multiplex PCR; TCRdb holds only in-frame clones, not every one. The repertoire holds under 300,000 clones, with approximately 87% as singletons. Sequencing was done on a sample of peripheral blood. These receptors came from a man between 60 and 75 years old with acute or convalescent COVID-19. Both conserved end residues are part of each CDR3. The D gene is left open where the match is weak. Only some rows state a clone size, as once, few, many or a class for expanded clones.

D: -; V: TRBV9; size: -; J: TRBJ2-1; DNA: TGTGCCAGCAGCACCAGCGGGCTCCCGTTCAATGAGCAGTTCTTC; CDR3: CASSTSGLPFNEQFF
D: -; V: TRBV2; size: -; J: TRBJ1-5; DNA: TGTGCCAGCAGTGAGGACATCCGTAGCAATCAGCCCCAGCATTTT; CDR3: CASSEDIRSNQPQHF
D: TRBD1; V: TRBV30; size: -; J: TRBJ2-1; DNA: TGTGCCTGGACCTCCGGACAGGGCTACAATGAGCAGTTCTTC; CDR3: CAWTSGQGYNEQFF
D: TRBD1; V: TRBV18; size: -; J: TRBJ2-5; DNA: TGTGCCAGCTCACCGGACAGGGGGCTTGAGACCCAGTACTTC; CDR3: CASSPDRGLETQYF
D: -; V: TRBV24-1; size: -; J: TRBJ2-7; DNA: TGTGCCACCAGTGGAGGAGGGCCCCGCGAGCAGTACTTC; CDR3: CATSGGGPREQYF
D: TRBD1; V: TRBV7-2; size: -; J: TRBJ1-3; DNA: TGTGCCAGCAGCCCCCGGGACAGCTCTGGAAACACCATATATTTT; CDR3: CASSPRDSSGNTIYF
D: TRBD2; V: TRBV11-2; size: -; J: TRBJ2-5; DNA: TGTGCCAGCAGCTTACTCGGTAGCGGGAAACAAGAGACCCAGTACTTC; CDR3: CASSLLGSGKQETQYF
D: TRBD2; V: TRBV27; size: -; J: TRBJ2-7; DNA: TGTGCCAGCAGCCCTTTAATGAGGCTAGCGGGAGTACGAACCCGCTACGAGCAGTACTTC; CDR3: CASSPLMRLAGVRTRYEQYF
D: TRBD1; V: TRBV28; size: -; J: TRBJ1-2; DNA: TGTGCCAGCAGTTTACAGGGGGCCTACTATGGCTACACCTTC; CDR3: CASSLQGAYYGYTF
D: -; V: TRBV24-1; size: -; J: TRBJ2-7; DNA: TGTGCCACCAGTGATACCACAATCTCCGTGGCGCAGTACTTC; CDR3: CATSDTTISVAQYF
D: -; V: TRBV11-2; size: -; J: TRBJ1-1; DNA: TGTGCCAGCAGCCACCCGCCCGAACAGACTGAAGCTTTCTTT; CDR3: CASSHPPEQTEAFF
D: TRBD2; V: TRBV28; size: -; J: TRBJ2-1; DNA: TGTGCCAGCAGTTTGGGGCTAGCGGGAGCTGAGCAGTTCTTC; CDR3: CASSLGLAGAEQFF
D: TRBD2; V: TRBV5-1; size: -; J: TRBJ2-3; DNA: TGCGCCAGCAGCTGGAGCGGGACTGACACAGATACGCAGTATTTT; CDR3: CASSWSGTDTDTQYF
D: -; V: TRBV5-1; size: -; J: TRBJ2-7; DNA: TGCGCCAGCAGCTTGGGGGGAGCTCGGGGCTACGAGCAGTACTTC; CDR3: CASSLGGARGYEQYF
D: -; V: TRBV7-8; size: -; J: TRBJ1-6; DNA: TGTGCCAGCAGCTTAGGATGGGCCGATAATTCACCCCTCCACTTT; CDR3: CASSLGWADNSPLHF
D: -; V: TRBV7-9; size: -; J: TRBJ1-3; DNA: TGTGCCAGCAGAAGGGAGGCAGGTGGAAACACCATATATTTT; CDR3: CASRREAGGNTIYF
D: TRBD1; V: TRBV6-2/TRBV6-3; size: few; J: TRBJ1-2; DNA: TGTGCCAGCAGTTACACGAGGGGGCTCGGTGGCTACACCTTC; CDR3: CASSYTRGLGGYTF
D: -; V: TRBV6-2/TRBV6-3; size: -; J: TRBJ2-5; DNA: TGTGCCAGCAGTTCGAGCTTCGGAGCCCGGGAGACCCAGTACTTC; CDR3: CASSSSFGARETQYF
D: -; V: TRBV7-9; size: once; J: TRBJ1-1; DNA: TGTGCCAGCAGCATAACCCCACCTCAGGGGAGTGGCACTGAAGCTTTCTTT; CDR3: CASSITPPQGSGTEAFF
D: TRBD1; V: TRBV7-2; size: -; J: TRBJ1-2; DNA: TGTGCCAGCAGCCCGGCCGGGACAGGGAACGGCTACACCTTC; CDR3: CASSPAGTGNGYTF
D: -; V: TRBV19; size: -; J: TRBJ1-2; DNA: TGTGCCAGTAGTGGGACGACAGGTCAAAATTTCGACTATGGCTACACCTTC; CDR3: CASSGTTGQNFDYGYTF
D: -; V: TRBV5-6; size: -; J: TRBJ2-7; DNA: TGTGCCAGCAGCTTGGATAGACTCGAGCAGTACTTC; CDR3: CASSLDRLEQYF